The rows below give T cell receptor beta chains drawn from one sample of a study of early T cells in non-severe SARS-CoV-2 infection. From the 5' RACE reads, TCRdb called clonotypes with MiXCR, one entry per CDR3 protein. The sample has tens of thousands of distinct CDR3 sequences, roughly 10% seen once. Sequencing was performed on whole blood, taken at baseline. The receptors were sampled from an adult who was a healthcare worker with PCR-confirmed SARS-CoV-2 infection or an uninfected control (not recorded which). Both conserved end residues are part of each CDR3. The order of the fields is V gene, clone size, J gene, CDR3 protein. Expanded clones get a size class; other rows say once, few or many, or leave the size out.

>TRBV11-2|few|TRBJ2-3
CASSDSRGLDTQYF
>TRBV3-1|-|TRBJ1-6
CASRGVWGVKDSPLHF
>TRBV20-1|many|TRBJ2-4
CSARRRGVTAKNIQYF
>TRBV20-1|-|TRBJ2-3
CSASPAGAYTDTQYF
>TRBV19|-|TRBJ2-5
CASSIRHRGETQYF
>TRBV10-3|once|TRBJ2-3
CAITLSGSTDTQYF
>TRBV5-1|many|TRBJ2-1
CASSLAGNNEQFF
>TRBV5-6|few|TRBJ1-2
CASSLEVANYGYTF
>TRBV12-3/TRBV12-4|-|TRBJ2-3
CASTRTADTQYF
>TRBV28|many|TRBJ2-1
CASTLLGLAGNNEQFF
>TRBV27|many|TRBJ2-6
CASSSGQTLSGANVLTF
>TRBV28|few|TRBJ2-7
CASTGTGNSYEQYF
>TRBV7-6|-|TRBJ2-5
CASSPRAFSTETQYF
>TRBV20-1|few|TRBJ2-3
CSASGLAGTDTQYF
>TRBV10-2|-|TRBJ2-7
CASSEVWDSYEQYF
>TRBV7-9|many|TRBJ2-2
CASSSPAGGANTGELFF
>TRBV9|-|TRBJ1-6
CASSVERANSPLHF
>TRBV6-6|many|TRBJ1-2
CASSQRLAANYGYTF
>TRBV6-2/TRBV6-3|once|TRBJ2-1
CASSYWSAGNEQFF
>TRBV11-2|many|TRBJ2-1
CASSLDGVSEQFF
>TRBV12-3/TRBV12-4|many|TRBJ2-7
CASSPLGTRAEQYF
>TRBV9|-|TRBJ1-1
CASSRRPGGMNTEAFF
>TRBV12-3/TRBV12-4|few|TRBJ1-1
CASSPSGATEAFF
>TRBV10-1|-|TRBJ2-1
CASSDGDPLEQFF
>TRBV28|-|TRBJ1-6
CASSLPGRSDSPLHF
>TRBV30|many|TRBJ1-2
CAWRTLGSPGGYTF
>TRBV6-6|-|TRBJ1-1
CASSYRAGANTEAFF
>TRBV5-1|few|TRBJ2-7
CASSLNSGYSYEQYF
>TRBV5-1|many|TRBJ2-2
CASSLASPSTGELFF
>TRBV7-9|many|TRBJ1-6
CASSRGTVGSPLHF
>TRBV4-1|few|TRBJ2-7
CASSQTSHSYEQYF
>TRBV27|many|TRBJ2-3
CASSLGLAVGIPTQYF
>TRBV12-3/TRBV12-4|-|TRBJ2-4
CASSFQGLKNIQYF
>TRBV5-1|-|TRBJ2-5
CASSFTGTGPQETQYF
>TRBV30|-|TRBJ2-7
CAGGTSGRYEQYF
>TRBV5-4|-|TRBJ2-7
CASSNLSAYEQYF
>TRBV10-3|-|TRBJ2-3
CAITRGQGDTQYF
>TRBV28|few|TRBJ2-4
CASSLYSGEGRRYF
>TRBV10-1|-|TRBJ2-7
CASSQGAGEQYF
>TRBV7-3|-|TRBJ2-3
CASSLDGMSDTQYF
>TRBV19|-|TRBJ2-1
CASSIDAPSGSYNEQFF
>TRBV7-9|many|TRBJ1-1
CASSSDSSNTEAFF
>TRBV20-1|-|TRBJ1-2
CSASGQALDPF
>TRBV5-6|-|TRBJ2-3
CVSSIGLAGSGTDTQYF
>TRBV18|many|TRBJ2-1
CASSPADEQFF
>TRBV27|many|TRBJ1-6
CASSPNQDRVNSPLHF
>TRBV12-3/TRBV12-4|many|TRBJ2-1
CASGRDRGITASYNEQFF
>TRBV20-1|few|TRBJ2-1
CSARDGGLADYSYNEQFF
>TRBV10-3|few|TRBJ2-2
CAIRENTGELFF
>TRBV7-9|few|TRBJ2-1
CASSLPGLAGDGNEQFF
>TRBV28|-|TRBJ2-5
CASRWGGQETQYF
>TRBV12-3/TRBV12-4|few|TRBJ1-2
CASSLGRGRGYTF
>TRBV2|many|TRBJ2-5
CASSVADSKETQYF
>TRBV3-1|-|TRBJ2-2
CASSQRGGNTGELFF
>TRBV20-1|many|TRBJ1-2
CSARWDANYGYTF
>TRBV12-3/TRBV12-4|-|TRBJ2-2
CASSFSGRGTGELFF
>TRBV5-6|few|TRBJ2-3
CASSFGTSAYTDTQYF
>TRBV7-2|few|TRBJ1-6
CASSLAVGQGSYNSPLHF
>TRBV4-1|once|TRBJ2-7
CASSQPGQGAYEQYF
>TRBV6-4|many|TRBJ2-2
CASSETNTGELFF